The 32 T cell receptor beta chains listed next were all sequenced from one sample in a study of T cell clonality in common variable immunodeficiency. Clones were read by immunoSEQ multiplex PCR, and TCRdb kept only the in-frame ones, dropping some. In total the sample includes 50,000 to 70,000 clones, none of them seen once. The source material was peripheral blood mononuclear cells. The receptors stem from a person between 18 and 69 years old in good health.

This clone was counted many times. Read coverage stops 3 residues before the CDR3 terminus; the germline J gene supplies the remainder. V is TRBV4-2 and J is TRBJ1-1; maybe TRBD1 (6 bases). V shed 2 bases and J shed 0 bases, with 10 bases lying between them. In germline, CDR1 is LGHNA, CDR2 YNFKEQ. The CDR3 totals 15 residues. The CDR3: CASSQQGIMNTEAFF. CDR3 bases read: TGTGCCAGCAGCCAACAGGGGATAATGAACACTGAA.

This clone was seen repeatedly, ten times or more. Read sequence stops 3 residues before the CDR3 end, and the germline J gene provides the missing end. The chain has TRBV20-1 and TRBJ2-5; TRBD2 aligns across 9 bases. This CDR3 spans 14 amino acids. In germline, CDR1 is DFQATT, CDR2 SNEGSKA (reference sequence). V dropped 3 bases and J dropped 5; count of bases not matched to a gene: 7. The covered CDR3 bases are TGCAGTGCTAGTCCGACTAGCGGTGGGGAGACC. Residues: CSASPTSGGET. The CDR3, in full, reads CSASPTSGGETQYF.

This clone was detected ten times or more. Partial CDR3 DNA: TGTGCCAGCAGCTTGGCCGCAGGGTACTACGAG. This codes for CASSLAAGYYE. In full, the CDR3 is CASSLAAGYYEQYF. The chain employs TRBV5-4 and TRBJ2-7; D may be TRBD1 (5 bases). With the read ending 3 residues before the CDR3 end, the germline J gene is used to fill in that end. Trimming took 0 bases from V and 3 from J, leaving 10 bases between them. The CDR3 runs to 14 residues. Germline CDR1 is SGHNT and CDR2 is YYREEE (reference sequence).

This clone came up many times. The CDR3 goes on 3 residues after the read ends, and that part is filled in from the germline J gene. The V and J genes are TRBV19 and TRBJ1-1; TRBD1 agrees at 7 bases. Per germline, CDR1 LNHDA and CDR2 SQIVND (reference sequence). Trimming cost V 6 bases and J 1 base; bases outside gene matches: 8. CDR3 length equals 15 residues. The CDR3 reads CASSTDRERNTEAFF. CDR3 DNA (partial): TGTGCCAGTAGCACCGACAGGGAGCGGAACACTGAA.

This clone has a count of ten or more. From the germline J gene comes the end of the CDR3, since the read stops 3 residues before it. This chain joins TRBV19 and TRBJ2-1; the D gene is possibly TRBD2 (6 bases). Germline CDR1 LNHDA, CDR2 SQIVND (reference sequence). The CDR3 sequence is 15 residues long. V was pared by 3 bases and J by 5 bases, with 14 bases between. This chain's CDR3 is CASSMSSGLNNEQFF. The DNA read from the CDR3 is TGTGCCAGTAGTATGTCGAGCGGGTTGAACAATGAG.

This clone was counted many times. CDR3 sequence reads: CSATAKTGGNGYTF. The part of the CDR3 DNA that was read is TGCAGTGCTACAGCGAAGACAGGGGGGAATGGC. The V gene is TRBV20-1, the J gene TRBJ1-2; 9 bases match TRBD1. Read coverage stops 3 residues before the CDR3 terminus; the germline J gene supplies the remainder. V shed 4 bases, J shed 6 bases, and the junction held 9 bases outside the gene matches. The CDR3 is 14 residues long. In germline, CDR1 is DFQATT, CDR2 SNEGSKA (reference sequence).

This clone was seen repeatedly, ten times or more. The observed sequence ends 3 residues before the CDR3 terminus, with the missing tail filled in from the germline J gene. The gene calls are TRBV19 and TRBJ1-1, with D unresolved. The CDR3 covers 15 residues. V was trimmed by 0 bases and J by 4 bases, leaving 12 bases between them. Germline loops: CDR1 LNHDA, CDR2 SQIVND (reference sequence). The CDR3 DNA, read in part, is TGTGCCAGTAGTATAGATCCGAGGGTAGGCACTGAA. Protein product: CASSIDPRVGTE. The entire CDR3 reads CASSIDPRVGTEAFF.

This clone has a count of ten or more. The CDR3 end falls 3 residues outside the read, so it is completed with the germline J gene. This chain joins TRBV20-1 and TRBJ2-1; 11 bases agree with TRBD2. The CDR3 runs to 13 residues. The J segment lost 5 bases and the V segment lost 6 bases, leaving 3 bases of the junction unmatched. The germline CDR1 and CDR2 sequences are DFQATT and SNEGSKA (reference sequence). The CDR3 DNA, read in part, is TGCAGTGCCCTGACTAGCGGGGACAATGAG. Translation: CSALTSGDNE. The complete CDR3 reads CSALTSGDNEQFF.

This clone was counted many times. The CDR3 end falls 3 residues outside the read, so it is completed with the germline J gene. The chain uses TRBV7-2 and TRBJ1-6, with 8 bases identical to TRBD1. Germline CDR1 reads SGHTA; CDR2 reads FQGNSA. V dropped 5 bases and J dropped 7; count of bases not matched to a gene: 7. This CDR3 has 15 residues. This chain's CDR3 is CASSLTGQGNSPLHF. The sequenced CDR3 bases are TGTGCCAGCAGCCTGACCGGACAGGGCAATTCACCC.

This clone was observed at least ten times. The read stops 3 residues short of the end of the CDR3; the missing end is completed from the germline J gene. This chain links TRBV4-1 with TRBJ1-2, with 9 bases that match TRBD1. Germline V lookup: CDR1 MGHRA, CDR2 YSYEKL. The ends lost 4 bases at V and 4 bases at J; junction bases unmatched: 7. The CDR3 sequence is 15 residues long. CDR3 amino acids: CASSPTGGPFYGYTF. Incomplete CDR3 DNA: TGCGCCAGCAGCCCCACAGGGGGCCCCTTCTATGGC.

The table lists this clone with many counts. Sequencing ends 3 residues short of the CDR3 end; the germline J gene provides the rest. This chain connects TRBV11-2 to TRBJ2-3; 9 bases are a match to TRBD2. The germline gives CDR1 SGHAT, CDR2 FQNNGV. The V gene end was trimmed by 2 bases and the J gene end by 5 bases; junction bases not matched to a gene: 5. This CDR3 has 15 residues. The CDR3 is CASSLNSGSGDTQYF. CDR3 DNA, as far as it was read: TGTGCCAGCAGCTTAAATAGCGGGAGTGGAGATACG.

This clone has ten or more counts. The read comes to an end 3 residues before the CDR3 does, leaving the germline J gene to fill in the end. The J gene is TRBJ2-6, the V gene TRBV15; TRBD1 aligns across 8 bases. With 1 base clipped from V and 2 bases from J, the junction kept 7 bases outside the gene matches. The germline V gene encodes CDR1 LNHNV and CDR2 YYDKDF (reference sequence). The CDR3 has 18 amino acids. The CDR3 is CATSRGGSGGAGANVLTF. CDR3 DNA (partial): TGTGCCACCAGCAGAGGAGGTTCAGGGGGCGCTGGGGCCAACGTC.

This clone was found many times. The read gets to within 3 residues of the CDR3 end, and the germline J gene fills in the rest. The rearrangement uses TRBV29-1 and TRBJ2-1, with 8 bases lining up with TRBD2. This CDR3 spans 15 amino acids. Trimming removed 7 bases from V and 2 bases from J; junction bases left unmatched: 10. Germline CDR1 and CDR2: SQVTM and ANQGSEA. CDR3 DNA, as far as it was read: TGCAGCGCCCTGTCCGGGGGGGGGACCTACAATGAG. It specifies CSALSGGGTYNE. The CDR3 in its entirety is CSALSGGGTYNEQFF.

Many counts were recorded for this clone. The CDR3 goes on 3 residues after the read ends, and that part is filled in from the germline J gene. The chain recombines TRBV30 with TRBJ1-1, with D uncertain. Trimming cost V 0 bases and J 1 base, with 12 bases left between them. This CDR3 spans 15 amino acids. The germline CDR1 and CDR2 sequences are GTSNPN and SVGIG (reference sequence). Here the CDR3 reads CAWSVIQPKNTEAFF. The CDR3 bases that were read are TGTGCCTGGAGTGTAATACAGCCGAAGAACACTGAA.

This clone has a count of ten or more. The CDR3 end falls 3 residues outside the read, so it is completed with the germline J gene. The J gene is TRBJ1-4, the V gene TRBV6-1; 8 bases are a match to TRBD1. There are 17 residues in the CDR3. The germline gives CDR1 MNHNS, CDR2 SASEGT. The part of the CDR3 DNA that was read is TGTGCCAGCAGTGAAAGACAGGGGAGCTCCTATAATTCACCA. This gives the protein CASSERQGSSYNSP. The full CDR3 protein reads CASSERQGSSYNSPLFF.

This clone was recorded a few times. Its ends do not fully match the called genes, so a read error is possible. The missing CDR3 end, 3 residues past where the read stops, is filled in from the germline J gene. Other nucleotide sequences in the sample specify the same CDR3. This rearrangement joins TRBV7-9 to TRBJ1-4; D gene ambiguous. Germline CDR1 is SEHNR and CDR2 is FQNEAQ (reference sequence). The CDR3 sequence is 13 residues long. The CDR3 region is CASSLSTNEKLFF. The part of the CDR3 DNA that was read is TGCGCCAGCAGCTTATCGACTAATGAAAAA.

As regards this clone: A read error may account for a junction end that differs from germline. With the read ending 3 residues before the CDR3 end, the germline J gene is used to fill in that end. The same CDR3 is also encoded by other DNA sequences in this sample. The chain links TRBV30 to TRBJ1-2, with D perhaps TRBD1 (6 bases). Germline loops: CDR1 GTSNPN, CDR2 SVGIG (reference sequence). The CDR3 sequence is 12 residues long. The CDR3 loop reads CAWSTGNYGYTF. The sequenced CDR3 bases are TGTGCCTGGAGTACAGGGAACTATGGA.

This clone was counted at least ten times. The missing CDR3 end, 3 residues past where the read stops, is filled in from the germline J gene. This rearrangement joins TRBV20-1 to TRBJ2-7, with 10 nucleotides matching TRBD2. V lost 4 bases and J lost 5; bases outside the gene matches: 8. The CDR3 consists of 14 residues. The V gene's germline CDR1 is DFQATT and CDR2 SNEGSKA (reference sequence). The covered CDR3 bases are TGCAGTGCTACCACTAGCGGGAAATTGGACGAG. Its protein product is CSATTSGKLDE. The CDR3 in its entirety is CSATTSGKLDEQYF.

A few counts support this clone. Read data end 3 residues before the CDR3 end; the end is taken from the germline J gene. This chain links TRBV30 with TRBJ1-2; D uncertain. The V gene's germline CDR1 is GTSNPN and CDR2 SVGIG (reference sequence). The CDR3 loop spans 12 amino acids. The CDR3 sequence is CAWSGLAGDYTF. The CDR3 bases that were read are TGTGCCTGGAGTGGCCTAGCTGGCGAC.

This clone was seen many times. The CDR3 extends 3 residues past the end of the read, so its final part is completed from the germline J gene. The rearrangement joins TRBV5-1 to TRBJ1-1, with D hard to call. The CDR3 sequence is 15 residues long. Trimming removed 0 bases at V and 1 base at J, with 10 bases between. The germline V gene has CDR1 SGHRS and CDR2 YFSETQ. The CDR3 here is CASSLGTVTNTEAFF. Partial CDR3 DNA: TGCGCCAGCAGCTTGGGTACAGTCACGAACACTGAA.

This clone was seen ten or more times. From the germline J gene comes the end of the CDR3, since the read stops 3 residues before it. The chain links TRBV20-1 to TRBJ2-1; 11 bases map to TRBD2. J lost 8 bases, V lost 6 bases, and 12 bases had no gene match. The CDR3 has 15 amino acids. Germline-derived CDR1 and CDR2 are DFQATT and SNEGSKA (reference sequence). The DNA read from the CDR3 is TGCAGTGCGGAGGGGACTAGCGGTCTTAGTGATGAG. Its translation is CSAEGTSGLSDE. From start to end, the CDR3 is CSAEGTSGLSDEQFF.

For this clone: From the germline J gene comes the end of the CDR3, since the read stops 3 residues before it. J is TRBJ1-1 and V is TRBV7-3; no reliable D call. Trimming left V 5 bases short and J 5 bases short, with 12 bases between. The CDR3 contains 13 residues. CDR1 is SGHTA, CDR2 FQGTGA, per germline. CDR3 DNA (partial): TGTGCCAGCAGCGCCCTCGACGGGACTGAA. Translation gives CASSALDGTE. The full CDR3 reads CASSALDGTEAFF.

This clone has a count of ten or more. CDR3 in amino acids: CSAWGLPSNEKLFF. The CDR3 DNA, read in part, is TGCAGTGCTTGGGGACTGCCCAGTAATGAAAAA. The chain is built from TRBV20-1 and TRBJ1-4; TRBD1 is a possible D gene (5 bases). The CDR3 goes on 3 residues after the read ends, and that part is filled in from the germline J gene. The germline V gene has CDR1 DFQATT and CDR2 SNEGSKA (reference sequence). The CDR3 spans 14 residues. Trimming left V 5 bases short and J 4 bases short, with 14 bases between.

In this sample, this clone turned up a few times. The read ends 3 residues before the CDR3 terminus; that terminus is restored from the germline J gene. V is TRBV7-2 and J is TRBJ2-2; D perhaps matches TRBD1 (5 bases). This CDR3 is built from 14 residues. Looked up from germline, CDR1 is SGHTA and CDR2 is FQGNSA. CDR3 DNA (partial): TGTGCCAGCAGCTCGACAGAATCTAATGAAAAG. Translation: CASSSTESNEK. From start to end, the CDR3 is CASSSTESNEKLFF. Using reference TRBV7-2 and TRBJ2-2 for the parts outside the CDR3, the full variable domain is GAGVSQSPSNKVTEKGKDVELRCDPISGHTALYWYRQSLGQGLEFLIYFQGNSAPDKSGLPSDRFSAERTGGSVSTLTIQRTQQEDSAVYLCASSSTESNEKLFFGEGSRLTVL.

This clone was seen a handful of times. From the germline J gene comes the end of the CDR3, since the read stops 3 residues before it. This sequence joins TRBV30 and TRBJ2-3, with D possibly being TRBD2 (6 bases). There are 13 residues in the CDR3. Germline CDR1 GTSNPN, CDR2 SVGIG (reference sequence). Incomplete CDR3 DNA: TGTGCCTGGAGTGACACTAGCAATCAGCCG. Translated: CAWSDTSNQP. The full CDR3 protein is CAWSDTSNQPQYF.

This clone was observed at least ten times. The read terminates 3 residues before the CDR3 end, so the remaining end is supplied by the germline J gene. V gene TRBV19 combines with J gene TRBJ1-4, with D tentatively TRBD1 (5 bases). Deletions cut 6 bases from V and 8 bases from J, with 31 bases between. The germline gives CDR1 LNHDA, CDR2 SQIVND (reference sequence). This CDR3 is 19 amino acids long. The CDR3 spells CASSSLGAVVVPPREKLFF. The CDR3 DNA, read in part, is TGTGCCAGTAGCTCATTAGGGGCCGTGGTGGTCCCCCCCAGGGAAAAA.

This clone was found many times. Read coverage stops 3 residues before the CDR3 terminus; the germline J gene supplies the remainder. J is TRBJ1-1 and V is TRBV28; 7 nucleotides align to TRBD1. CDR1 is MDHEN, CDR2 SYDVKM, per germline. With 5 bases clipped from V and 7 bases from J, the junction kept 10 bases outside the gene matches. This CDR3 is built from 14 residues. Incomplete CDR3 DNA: TGTGCCAGCAGTGTCCCCCGGGACAGTTTTGAA. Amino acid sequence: CASSVPRDSFE. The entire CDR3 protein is CASSVPRDSFEAFF.

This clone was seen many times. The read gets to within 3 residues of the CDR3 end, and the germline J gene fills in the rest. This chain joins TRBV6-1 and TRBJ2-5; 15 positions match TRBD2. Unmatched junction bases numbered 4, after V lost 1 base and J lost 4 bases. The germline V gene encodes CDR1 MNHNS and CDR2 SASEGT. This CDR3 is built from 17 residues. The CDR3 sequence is CASSEGTSGGAPETQYF. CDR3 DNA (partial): TGTGCCAGCAGTGAAGGGACTAGCGGGGGGGCCCCAGAGACC.

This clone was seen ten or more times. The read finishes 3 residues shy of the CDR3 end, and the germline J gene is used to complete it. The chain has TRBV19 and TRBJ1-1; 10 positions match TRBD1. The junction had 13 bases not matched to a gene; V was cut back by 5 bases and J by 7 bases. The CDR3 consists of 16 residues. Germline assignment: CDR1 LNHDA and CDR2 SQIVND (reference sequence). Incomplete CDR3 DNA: TGTGCCAGTAGTCCCCTTCACCGGGACAGGGGAATTGAA. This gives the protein CASSPLHRDRGIE. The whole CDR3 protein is CASSPLHRDRGIEAFF.

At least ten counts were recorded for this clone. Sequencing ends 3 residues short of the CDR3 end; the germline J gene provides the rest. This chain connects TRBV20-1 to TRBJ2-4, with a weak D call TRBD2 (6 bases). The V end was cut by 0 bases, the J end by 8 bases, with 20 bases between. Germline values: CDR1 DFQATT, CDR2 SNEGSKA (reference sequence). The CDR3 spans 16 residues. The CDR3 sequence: CSARDPSGFTVDIQYF. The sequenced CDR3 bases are TGCAGTGCTAGAGATCCAAGCGGGTTTACAGTTGACATT.

The CDR3 sequence is CASSPSRQGGGQYF. CDR3 bases read: TGTGCCAGCTCACCAAGTAGACAGGGGGGAGGT. This sequence joins TRBV18 and TRBJ2-4, with TRBD1 identical over 9 bases. Sequencing ends 3 residues short of the CDR3 end; the germline J gene provides the rest. The CDR3 has 14 amino acids. Per the germline V gene, CDR1 is KGHSH and CDR2 is LQKENI.

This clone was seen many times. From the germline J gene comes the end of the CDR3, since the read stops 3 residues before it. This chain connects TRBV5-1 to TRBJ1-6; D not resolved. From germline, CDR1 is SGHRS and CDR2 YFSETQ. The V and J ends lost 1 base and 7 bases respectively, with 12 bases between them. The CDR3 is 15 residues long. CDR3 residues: CASSLIPGTNSPLHF. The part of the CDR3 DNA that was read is TGCGCCAGCAGCTTGATTCCAGGAACGAATTCACCC.